This TCR beta chain appears in the sequencing data of a study of T cells in localized non-small cell lung cancer. Study-level results: One tumor region alone was sequenced, and heterogeneity therefore remains possible. A median of around 52 clones ranked among the top 100 in tumor appeared in adjacent lung. With higher T cell density in blood came longer overall survival. Highest T cell clonality was seen in uninvolved adjacent lung, surpassing that measured in tumor.

In regard to this clone: Its specificity is unknown.

Profiled with immunoSEQ multiplex PCR; TCRdb holds only in-frame clones, not every one. This table holds 70,000 to 80,000 clones, 88% found once. This TCR was recovered from a woman aged 35-75 years with stage I squamous cell lung carcinoma. Sequenced here: peripheral blood, sampled before any cancer treatment.

CDR3: CASIRGGNTGELFF. In DNA form, the CDR3 reads TGTGCCAGCATCCGAGGGGGCAACACCGGGGAGCTGTTTTTT. The chain carries TRBV9 and TRBJ2-2, with TRBD1 identical over 7 bases. The CDR3 sequence is 14 residues long. V gave up 6 bases and J gave up 2 bases; unmatched junction bases: 4. Germline V gene lookup returns CDR1 SGDLS and CDR2 YYNGEE.